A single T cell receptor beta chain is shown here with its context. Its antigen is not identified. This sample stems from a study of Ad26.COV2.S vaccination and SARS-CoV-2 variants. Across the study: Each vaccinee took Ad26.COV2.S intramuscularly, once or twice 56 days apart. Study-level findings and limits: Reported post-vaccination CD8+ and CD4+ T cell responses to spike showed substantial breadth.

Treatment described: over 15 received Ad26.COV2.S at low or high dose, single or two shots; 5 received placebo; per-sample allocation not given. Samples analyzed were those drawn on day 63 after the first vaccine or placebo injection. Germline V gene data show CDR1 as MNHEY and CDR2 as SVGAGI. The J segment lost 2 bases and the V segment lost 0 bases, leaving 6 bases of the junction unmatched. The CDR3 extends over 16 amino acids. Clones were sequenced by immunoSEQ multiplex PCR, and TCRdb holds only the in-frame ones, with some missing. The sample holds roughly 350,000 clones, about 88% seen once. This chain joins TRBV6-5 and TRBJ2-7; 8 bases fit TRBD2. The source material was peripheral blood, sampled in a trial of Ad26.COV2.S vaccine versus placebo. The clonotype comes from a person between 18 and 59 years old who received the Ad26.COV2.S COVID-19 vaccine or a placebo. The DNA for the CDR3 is TGTGCCAGCAGTTACTCGATCGGGCGGGGGGCCTACGAGCAGTACTTC. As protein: CASSYSIGRGAYEQYF.